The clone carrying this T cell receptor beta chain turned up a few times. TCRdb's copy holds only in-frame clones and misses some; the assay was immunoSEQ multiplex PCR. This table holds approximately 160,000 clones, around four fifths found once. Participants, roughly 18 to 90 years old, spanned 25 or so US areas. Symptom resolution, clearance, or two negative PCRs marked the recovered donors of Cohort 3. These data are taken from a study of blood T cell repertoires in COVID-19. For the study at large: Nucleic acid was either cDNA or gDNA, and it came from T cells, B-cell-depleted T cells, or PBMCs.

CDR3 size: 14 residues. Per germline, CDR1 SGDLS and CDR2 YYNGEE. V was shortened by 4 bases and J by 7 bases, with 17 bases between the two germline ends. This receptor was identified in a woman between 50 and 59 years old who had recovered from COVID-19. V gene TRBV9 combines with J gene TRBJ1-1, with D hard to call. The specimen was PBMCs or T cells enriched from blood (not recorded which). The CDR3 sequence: CASSPVSQRVEAFF. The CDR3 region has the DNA TGTGCCAGCAGCCCGGTTAGTCAAAGAGTTGAAGCTTTCTTT. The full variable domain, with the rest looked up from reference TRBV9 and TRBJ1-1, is DSGVTQTPKHLITATGQRVTLRCSPRSGDLSVYWYQQSLDQGLQFLIQYYNGEERAKGNILERFSAQQFPDLHSELNLSSLELGDSALYFCASSPVSQRVEAFFGQGTRLTVV.